This T cell receptor beta chain was identified during a study of regulatory T cells in long-lasting Graves disease. The CDR3 has 13 amino acids. Looked up from germline, CDR1 is MDHEN and CDR2 is SYDVKM. Trimming pared 7 bases from V and 7 bases from J, leaving 13 bases between. This clonotype was seen many times. Time point described: newly diagnosed GD, antithyroid drugs for less than 3 months. Following extraction of RNA from PBMCs, that RNA was used to make the TCR library. Building of the TCR beta libraries involved iRepertoire HTBI primers and Arm-PCR of CDR3 regions. In TCRdb, the multiplex PCR reads were re-called with MiXCR into one record per CDR3 protein. Of about 530,000 distinct CDR3 sequences detected, around 16% appear once; the ten largest clones hold just under 25%. The same sample was also used in a study of T cells in Graves' hyperthyroidism and ophthalmopathy.

The receptor's source is a woman aged 35-60 years with Graves disease. The genes are TRBV28 and TRBJ1-4; D perhaps matches TRBD1 (5 bases). The sequencing here drew on peripheral blood mononuclear cells (PBMCs), taken at new diagnosis, from a patient treated with antithyroid drugs. CDR3 in DNA: TGTGCCAGCACCACCTTCGGGGCTGAAAAACTGTTTTTT. As protein: CASTTFGAEKLFF. The complete variable domain, with remaining parts taken from reference TRBV28 and TRBJ1-4, reads DVKVTQSSRYLVKRTGEKVFLECVQDMDHENMFWYRQDPGLGLRLIYFSYDVKMKEKGDIPEGYSVSREKKERFSLILESASTNQTSMYLCASTTFGAEKLFFGSGTQLSVL.